Below, 2 T cell receptor beta chains from the same sample are listed, as sequenced in a study of vaccination and CD4 T cells after COVID-19. Which antigens these TCRs recognize remains unknown. Sequenced with the Oncomine TCR Beta short-read assay was DNA taken from cultured CD4+ T cells. Each CDR3 protein gets one entry after TCRdb re-called the PCR reads with MiXCR. Seen here are about 16,000 distinct CDR3 sequences, around 43% observed once, and the top ten hold roughly a sixth. The time point denotes: late sampling 161 to 241 days after vaccination in a few convalescent patients. The treatment denotes: roughly nine-day PBMC culture with coronavirus spike peptide pools or control peptides (ViraFEST assay). This specimen consisted of CD4+ T cells from blood, cultured in vitro, obtained about 7 months after SARS-CoV-2 vaccination. These receptors originate from a human donor who had recovered from COVID-19.

This clonotype has a handful of counts. The V and J genes are TRBV20-1 and TRBJ2-1, with TRBD2 as a possible D gene (6 bases). This CDR3 contains 13 residues. The germline V gene has CDR1 DFQATT and CDR2 SNEGSKA (reference sequence). Trimming pared 5 bases from V and 4 bases from J, leaving 12 bases between. The DNA of the CDR3 is TGCAGTGCTGATCTAGGGACTTACAATGAGCAGTTCTTC. Its protein is CSADLGTYNEQFF.

V gene TRBV6-5 combines with J gene TRBJ1-5, with D perhaps TRBD1 (5 bases). Per the germline V gene, CDR1 is MNHEY and CDR2 is SVGAGI. Trimming took off 2 bases at V and 4 bases at J, with 9 bases between the two ends. This CDR3 is built from 14 residues. The CDR3 is CASSYRAGNQPQHF. CDR3 DNA sequence: TGTGCCAGCAGTTACAGGGCAGGGAATCAGCCCCAGCATTTT.